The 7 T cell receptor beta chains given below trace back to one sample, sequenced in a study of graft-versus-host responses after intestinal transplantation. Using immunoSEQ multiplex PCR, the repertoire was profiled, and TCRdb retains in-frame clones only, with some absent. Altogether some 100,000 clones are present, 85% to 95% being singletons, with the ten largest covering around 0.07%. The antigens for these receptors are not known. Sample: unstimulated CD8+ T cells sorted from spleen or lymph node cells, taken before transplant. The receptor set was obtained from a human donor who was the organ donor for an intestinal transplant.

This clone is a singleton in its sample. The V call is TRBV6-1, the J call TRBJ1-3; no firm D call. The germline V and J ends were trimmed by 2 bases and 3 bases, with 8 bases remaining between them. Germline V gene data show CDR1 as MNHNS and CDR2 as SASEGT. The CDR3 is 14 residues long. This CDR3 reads CASSERGIGNTIYF. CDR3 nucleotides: TGTGCCAGCAGTGAACGGGGAATTGGAAACACCATATATTTT.

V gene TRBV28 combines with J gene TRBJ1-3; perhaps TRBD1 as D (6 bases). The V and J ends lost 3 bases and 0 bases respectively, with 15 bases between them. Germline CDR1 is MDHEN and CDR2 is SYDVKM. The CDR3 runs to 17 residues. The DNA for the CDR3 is TGTGCCAGCAGTTTTTTGCTGACAGGCCGCTCTGGAAACACCATATATTTT. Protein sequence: CASSFLLTGRSGNTIYF.

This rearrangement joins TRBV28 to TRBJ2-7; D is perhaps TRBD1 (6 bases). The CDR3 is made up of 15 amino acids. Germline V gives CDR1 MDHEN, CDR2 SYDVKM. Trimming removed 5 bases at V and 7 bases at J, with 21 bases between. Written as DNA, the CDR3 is TGTGCCAGCAGTCGAGGACAGCCCCGAGAGGGGGAGCAGTACTTC. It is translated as CASSRGQPREGEQYF.

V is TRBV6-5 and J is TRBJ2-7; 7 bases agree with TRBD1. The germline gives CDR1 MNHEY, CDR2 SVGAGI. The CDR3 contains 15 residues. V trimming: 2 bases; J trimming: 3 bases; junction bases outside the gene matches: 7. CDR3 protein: CASSYGSPGGYEQYF. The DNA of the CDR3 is TGTGCCAGCAGTTACGGTTCGCCAGGGGGCTACGAGCAGTACTTC.

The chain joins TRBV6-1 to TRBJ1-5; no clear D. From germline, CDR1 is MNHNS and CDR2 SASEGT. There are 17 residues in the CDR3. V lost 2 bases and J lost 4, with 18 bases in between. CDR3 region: CASSEYSTLKLNQPQHF. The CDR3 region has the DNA TGTGCCAGCAGTGAATATAGCACACTTAAGCTAAATCAGCCCCAGCATTTT.

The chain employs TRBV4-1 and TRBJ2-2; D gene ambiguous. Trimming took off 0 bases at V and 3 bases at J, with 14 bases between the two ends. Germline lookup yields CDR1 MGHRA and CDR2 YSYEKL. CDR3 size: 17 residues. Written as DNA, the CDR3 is TGCGCCAGCAGCCAAGATCAGTTACAGCCATACACCGGGGAGCTGTTTTTT. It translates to CASSQDQLQPYTGELFF.

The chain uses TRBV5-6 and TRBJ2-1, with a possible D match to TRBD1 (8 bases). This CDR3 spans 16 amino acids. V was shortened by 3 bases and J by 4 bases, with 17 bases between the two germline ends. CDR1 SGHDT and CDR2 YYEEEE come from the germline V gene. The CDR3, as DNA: TGTGCCAGCAGCTCACTAACAGGGGGAGGGTACAATGAGCAGTTCTTC. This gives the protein CASSSLTGGGYNEQFF.